This entry describes one T cell receptor (beta chain). Its cognate antigen has yet to be identified. Base-call qualities are not available, and no considerably larger clone is one nucleotide away. V drops 5 bases and J drops 0 bases, leaving 9 bases in between. From the cysteine through the phenylalanine, the CDR3 covers 14 amino acids. Solely the CDR3 DNA is kept, with 42 bases framed from the first base. For CDR1 and CDR2, the germline V gene lists SGHVS and FQNEAQ. Donors formed part of the validation cohort, which comprised approximately 130 subjects and was distinct from the first cohort of under 850 subjects. Libraries were prepared through the immunoSEQ multiplex PCR assay. Per the original workflow: A statistical classification framework was built for diagnosing cytomegalovirus status from the catalog of TCR beta chain sequences. Imported from immuneACCESS, the table was reduced by TCRdb to in-frame sequences with V and J called. These copies leave out some clones; in studies compared against another copy, an unresolved V gene accounts for under half, and the cause of the remainder is not known. D and trimming were read from the DNA, whereas the V and J calls and clone size are those reported in that table. This sample has approximately 110,000 clones in its table, and approximately 94% of those were observed once. The top ten constitute roughly 1.2% of the sample.

This specimen comes from a study of cytomegalovirus exposure and HLA in healthy donors (dated by TCRdb to about 2017). The study in broad terms: According to a later analysis, one platform produced both the roughly 110 validation repertoires and the 666 repertoires of the first cohort. The study aimed to test whether cataloging public T cell receptors could reveal signatures of past pathogen exposure. A separate validation cohort of over a hundred different subjects was used in addition to the roughly 670-subject first cohort. To predict cytomegalovirus infection status, the study brought together high-throughput TCR immunosequencing, statistical association of individual TCRs with disease status, and machine learning. General study outcomes and caveats: A total of 150 to 200 TCR beta chains were listed by the study as associated with cytomegalovirus. In vitro tests confirmed that three of the cytomegalovirus-associated TCR beta chains recognize cytomegalovirus antigens. The authors suggested that the approach could potentially be extended to other disease states and immunological phenotypes. The classifier was reported to diagnose cytomegalovirus status with high specificity and sensitivity in both the original cohort and the validation cohort. Of the cluster scores, roughly 95% were above 0 in a later analysis, which found that TCRs clustered in the first cohort also tended to co-occur in the 95 to 150 validation repertoires. A later analysis had no HLA typing for the validation cohort, so co-occurrence there was scored across all 130 or so repertoires. While some public TCRs were present in many individuals, most TCR sequences turned up only very rarely across donors.

Material for sequencing was PBMCs. This clonotype originated in a woman between 18 and 29 years old in good health and CMV-seronegative. The chain links TRBV7-8 with TRBJ2-3, with no reliable assignment of the D segment. The sequenced DNA is TGTGCCAGCAGCCCTCCCCTTAGCACAGATACGCAGTATTTT. It encodes CASSPPLSTDTQYF. Reference TRBV7-8 and TRBJ2-3 genes cover what lies past the CDR3, so the full variable domain is GAGVSQSPRYKVAKRGQDVALRCDPISGHVSLFWYQQALGQGPEFLTYFQNEAQLDKSGLPSDRFFAERPEGSVSTLKIQRTQQEDSAVYLCASSPPLSTDTQYFGPGTRLTVL.